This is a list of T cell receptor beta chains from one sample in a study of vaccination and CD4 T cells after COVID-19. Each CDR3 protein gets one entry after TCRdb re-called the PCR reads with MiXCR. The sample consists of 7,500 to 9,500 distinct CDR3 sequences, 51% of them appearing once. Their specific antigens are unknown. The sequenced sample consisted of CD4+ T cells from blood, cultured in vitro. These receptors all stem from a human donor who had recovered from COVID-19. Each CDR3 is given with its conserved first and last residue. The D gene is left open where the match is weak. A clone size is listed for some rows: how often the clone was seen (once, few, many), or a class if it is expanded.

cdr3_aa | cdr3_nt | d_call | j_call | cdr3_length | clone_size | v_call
CASSKGKGLTGANVLTF | TGTGCCAGCAGTAAAGGCAAGGGATTGACTGGGGCCAACGTCCTGACTTTC | - | TRBJ2-6 | 17 | - | TRBV7-3
CASSPGQGYGYTF | TGTGCCAGCAGCCCTGGACAGGGGTATGGCTACACCTTC | TRBD1 | TRBJ1-2 | 13 | - | TRBV7-2
CASSLGGGPLEQYF | TGTGCCAGCAGCTTAGGGGGAGGGCCTCTCGAGCAGTACTTC | TRBD2 | TRBJ2-7 | 14 | medium-sized | TRBV7-9
CASTRWNEQFF | TGTGCCAGCACCCGGTGGAATGAGCAGTTCTTC | - | TRBJ2-1 | 11 | - | TRBV7-2
CASAVFKGGTDTQYF | TGTGCCAGCGCCGTATTTAAGGGCGGCACAGATACGCAGTATTTT | - | TRBJ2-3 | 15 | - | TRBV25-1
CASSAPGLWGVTDTQYF | TGTGCCAGCAGCGCCCCGGGTTTATGGGGGGTCACAGATACGCAGTATTTT | - | TRBJ2-3 | 17 | - | TRBV5-6
CASGRVHFYEQYF | TGTGCCAGCGGGCGGGTGCATTTCTACGAGCAGTACTTC | - | TRBJ2-7 | 13 | once | TRBV2
CASSYGSGVAQYF | TGTGCCAGCAGTTACGGGTCTGGGGTTGCGCAGTATTTT | - | TRBJ2-3 | 13 | - | TRBV6-5
CASSQGVNTEAFF | TGTGCCAGCAGCCAGGGGGTGAACACTGAAGCTTTCTTT | TRBD1 | TRBJ1-1 | 13 | - | TRBV7-3
CASSLWGADTQYF | TGTGCCAGCAGTTTGTGGGGTGCAGATACGCAGTATTTT | - | TRBJ2-3 | 13 | once | TRBV12-3/TRBV12-4
CSALTTGETQYF | TGCAGTGCGCTCACTACGGGAGAGACCCAGTACTTC | - | TRBJ2-5 | 12 | - | TRBV20-1
CSAGPGDRGLSQHF | TGCAGTGCTGGCCCCGGGGACAGGGGTTTGTCCCAGCATTTT | TRBD1 | TRBJ1-5 | 14 | - | TRBV20-1
CASSPRGRLPYEQYF | TGTGCCAGCAGTCCACGCGGCCGCCTCCCCTACGAGCAGTACTTC | - | TRBJ2-7 | 15 | - | TRBV27
CSASLDYQETQYF | TGCAGTGCTAGCTTAGACTACCAAGAGACCCAGTACTTC | - | TRBJ2-5 | 13 | once | TRBV20-1
CASSLVGTPGLAGGPNEQFF | TGTGCCAGCAGCTTGGTCGGGACACCGGGACTAGCGGGAGGGCCCAATGAGCAGTTCTTC | TRBD2 | TRBJ2-1 | 20 | - | TRBV7-6
CASSLILAGGYQETQYF | TGTGCCAGCAGCTTGATCTTGGCGGGGGGTTACCAAGAGACCCAGTACTTC | TRBD2 | TRBJ2-5 | 17 | - | TRBV5-4
CAWSSTGWEVGYTF | TGTGCCTGGAGTTCAACGGGCTGGGAGGTTGGCTACACCTTC | - | TRBJ1-2 | 14 | - | TRBV30
CASGFKQGALYGYTF | TGTGCCAGCGGATTCAAACAGGGGGCGCTATATGGCTACACCTTC | TRBD1 | TRBJ1-2 | 15 | - | TRBV6-1
CSAPVGGRGYGYTF | TGCAGTGCTCCAGTGGGGGGCCGGGGCTATGGCTACACCTTC | - | TRBJ1-2 | 14 | - | TRBV20-1